This T cell receptor (beta chain) was obtained from a study of shared clonotypes between healthy human individuals. Sequenced by immunoSEQ multiplex PCR; TCRdb stores in-frame clones only, minus some. The sample holds about 1 million clones, more than 65% seen once. Concerning this clone: The sample carries other DNA sequences with the same CDR3.

Germline assignment: CDR1 SGHRS and CDR2 YFSETQ. This CDR3 spans 13 amino acids. V lost 4 bases and J 2 bases, leaving 7 bases between the germline ends. Sequences were obtained from memory CD4+ T cells sorted from blood. This sample's subset: CD45RA-negative fraction. This clonotype was sampled from a young man in good health. This rearrangement joins TRBV5-1 to TRBJ1-5; no clear D. The CDR3 here is CASSLTGNQPQHF. The CDR3 nucleotides read TGCGCCAGCAGCCTTACGGGCAATCAGCCCCAGCATTTT.